This T cell receptor (beta chain) was obtained from a study of vaccination effects on CD4 cells after COVID-19. Study background: Sample collection from a couple of convalescent patients occurred 16 days and one week before vaccination.

With the ViraFEST assay, the study expanded antigen-specific CD4+ T cells using viral peptide pools, then sequenced them. With roughly 9 days of culture completed, CD4+ T cells were isolated. According to PCR results, the person was infected with SARS-CoV-2 between March and December 2020. PBMC were cultured at a few million per well with 10 IU/ml IL-2 and about 9.5 ug/ml peptides. On days 3 and 7, fresh IL-2 medium replaced half the medium. This CDR3 has 15 amino acids. Germline lookup yields CDR1 ENHRY and CDR2 SYGVKD. V lost 3 bases to trimming and J lost 2 bases, with 12 bases between them. On this clone itself: Its antigen remains unknown.

Clones were read by immunoSEQ multiplex PCR, and TCRdb kept only the in-frame ones, dropping some. The data contain 15,000 to 20,000 clones, roughly four fifths of them seen just once; the ten biggest clones take up 16%. Study-wide results and caveats: Among infection- and vaccine-induced clones, marked clonal contraction occurred late after vaccination.

The receptor's source is a human donor who had a prior SARS-CoV-2 infection. This chain connects TRBV10-3 to TRBJ2-3, with TRBD2 as a possible D gene (6 bases). Sequenced here: CD4+ T cells from PBMCs cultured with SARS-CoV-2 spike peptides, sampled before COVID-19 vaccination. CDR3 amino acids: CAISDPKGLTDTQYF. The CDR3 DNA reads as TGTGCCATCAGTGACCCGAAGGGACTCACAGATACGCAGTATTTT.